This T cell receptor beta chain was identified during a study of CD8 T cells in ankylosing spondylitis. From the 5' RACE reads, TCRdb called clonotypes with MiXCR, one entry per CDR3 protein. Here the sample spans about 280,000 distinct CDR3 sequences, roughly 20% being singletons. The length of the CDR3 is 13 residues. CDR1 and CDR2 from the germline V gene are SGHDN and FVKESK. In the case of this clonotype: A read error may produce the germline difference seen at one junction end.

The sequenced material came from blood, either unsorted or a sorted T cell fraction (not recorded which). The receptor comes from a male donor with ankylosing spondylitis or in good health (not recorded which). The V gene is TRBV14, the J gene TRBJ1-2, with D unclear. The CDR3 here is CASSQAGETDKIF. The CDR3 DNA reads as TGTGCCAGCAGCCAAGCTGGTGAGACCGATAAGATCTTC.